Below, 10 T cell receptor beta chains from the same sample are listed, as sequenced in a study of metastatic and nonmetastatic thyroid tumors. TCRdb re-called clones via MiXCR from the PCR reads. The sample has about 6,900 clones, approximately 35% seen once. All patients were treatment-naive before thyroid surgery. The sequenced sample was tumor tissue. These receptors were obtained from a female donor with papillary thyroid cancer or a benign thyroid nodule (not recorded which). Some clones in this sample may be carry-over from other donors' samples.

The V gene is TRBV11-3, the J gene TRBJ2-5; the D is unclear. This CDR3 is 11 amino acids long. In germline, CDR1 is SGHNT, CDR2 YENEEA. V lost 0 bases, J lost 4 bases, and 0 bases lay in between. The CDR3 region has the DNA TGTGCCAGCAGCTTAGAAGAGACCCAGTACTTC. It codes for CASSLEETQYF.

This clone has only a few counts. The chain links TRBV12-3 or TRBV12-4 to TRBJ1-5; D unclear. CDR3 length: 14 residues. The ends were cut back, 2 bases at V and 6 bases at J, with 11 bases in the middle. For the CDR3, the DNA is TGTGCCAGCAGTTTATCTGGTTTTGTTCAGCCCCAGCATTTT. Translation: CASSLSGFVQPQHF.

The chain is built from TRBV6-5 and TRBJ2-1; D is undetermined. Trimming took off 2 bases at V and 0 bases at J, with 17 bases between the two ends. CDR3 length equals 18 residues. CDR1 and CDR2 from the germline V gene are MNHEY and SVGAGI. DNA for the CDR3: TGTGCCAGCAGTTACATACTCGCCCAGAGGAGCTCCTACAATGAGCAGTTCTTC. This gives the protein CASSYILAQRSSYNEQFF.

In its sample, this clone is medium-sized. V and J are TRBV20-1 and TRBJ2-7, with D unclear. Germline assignment: CDR1 DFQATT and CDR2 SNEGSKA (reference sequence). The germline V and J ends were trimmed by 3 bases and 1 base, with 7 bases remaining between them. The CDR3 has 12 residues. The CDR3 DNA reads TGCAGTGCTAGTTTAGCTTCCTACGAGCAGTACTTC. Its translation is CSASLASYEQYF.

The genes are TRBV2 and TRBJ2-3; the match to TRBD2 covers 7 bases. The CDR3 has 14 amino acids. Trimming removed 10 bases from V and 2 bases from J; junction bases left unmatched: 9. The germline V gene has CDR1 SNHLY and CDR2 FYNNEI. The CDR3: CAMLAGAITDTQYF. DNA of the CDR3: TGTGCCATGTTAGCGGGCGCTATCACAGATACGCAGTATTTT.

The chain is built from TRBV18 and TRBJ2-7; possible D gene TRBD1, 6 bases. V was shortened by 5 bases and J by 3 bases, with 14 bases between the two germline ends. CDR3 size: 14 residues. Per the germline V gene, CDR1 is KGHSH and CDR2 is LQKENI. CDR3 residues: CASSLTGGDYEQYF. The CDR3 DNA follows: TGTGCCAGCTCATTGACAGGCGGAGACTACGAGCAGTACTTC.

This clone was observed a handful of times. The chain uses TRBV28 and TRBJ2-7; TRBD1 agrees at 11 bases. V dropped 8 bases and J dropped 3; count of bases not matched to a gene: 6. This CDR3 is 14 amino acids long. The germline V gene encodes CDR1 MDHEN and CDR2 SYDVKM. Here the CDR3 DNA reads TGTGCCAGCCAACCTGGGACAGGGGGCTACGAGCAGTACTTC. Encoded protein: CASQPGTGGYEQYF.

This clone was seen more than once but under ten times. The chain employs TRBV27 and TRBJ2-1, with a weak D call TRBD1 (6 bases). Per germline, CDR1 MNHEY and CDR2 SMNVEV (reference sequence). V lost 6 bases and J 9 bases, leaving 12 bases between the germline ends. This CDR3 contains 12 residues. The CDR3 here is CASSTGSGEQFF. For the CDR3, the DNA is TGTGCCAGCAGCACAGGGAGCGGTGAGCAGTTCTTC.

By frequency in the sample, this clone is medium-sized. For the CDR3, the DNA is TGTGCCAGCAGTTTAACCCCAAAAGAGACCCAGTACTTC. Amino acids: CASSLTPKETQYF. The chain links TRBV28 to TRBJ2-5; D unresolved. Germline V CDR1 and CDR2: MDHEN, SYDVKM. V shed 2 bases and J shed 3 bases, with 7 bases lying between them. The length of the CDR3 is 13 residues.

This clone occurred many times. The chain recombines TRBV9 with TRBJ2-5; TRBD1 matches 7 bases. Germline values: CDR1 SGDLS, CDR2 YYNGEE. The CDR3 is 14 residues long. V shed 3 bases, J shed 0 bases, and the junction held 2 bases outside the gene matches. CDR3 nucleotide sequence: TGTGCCAGCAGCGAGGGGGCCTACCAAGAGACCCAGTACTTC. It encodes CASSEGAYQETQYF.